This TCR beta chain comes out of a study of metastatic and nonmetastatic thyroid tumors. Study in general: Both malignant and benign thyroid patients supplied peripheral blood and tumor or nodule tissue samples, across which the repertoires of these patients were then compared. General observations from the study: Significantly higher TCR beta diversity was reportedly seen in malignant thyroid tumors than benign nodules, in blood and tumor.

This clone was seen repeatedly, ten times or more. What it binds is not known. Prior to thyroid surgery, none of the patients had received any treatment. The CDR3 totals 13 residues. J lost 5 bases, V lost 10 bases, and 9 bases had no gene match. The V gene's germline CDR1 is MDHEN and CDR2 SYDVKM. In the authors' methods: Differences in CDR3 between clinicopathological groups were drawn on to build a classifier intended to discriminate distant-metastatic papillary thyroid cancer patients. Through MiXCR, TCRdb re-clonotyped the PCR reads. The V and J calls were determined by TCRdb, not by the authors. The sample contains about 89,000 clones, roughly an eighth of which appear only once.

Sample: tumor tissue. The source is a female donor with papillary thyroid cancer or a benign thyroid nodule (not recorded which). Some clones in this sample may be carry-over from other donors' samples. This rearrangement joins TRBV28 to TRBJ2-7, with 9 bases that match TRBD1. The CDR3, as DNA: TGTGCCACCCTACAGGGGGCGATAAACGAGCAGTACTTC. Amino acid sequence: CATLQGAINEQYF.